Presented here are 22 T cell receptor beta chains from one specimen sequenced in a study of human T cells and chemical hapten exposure. Total RNA was isolated from whole blood that had not been fractionated. TCRdb reprocessed the 5' RACE reads with MiXCR, giving one entry per CDR3 protein. This table has approximately 150,000 distinct CDR3 sequences, 4.1% appearing once. The receptor source for this set is a female donor in good health.

Ten or more counts support this clonotype. This chain joins TRBV6-2 or TRBV6-3 and TRBJ1-5; D gene ambiguous. V was trimmed by 6 bases and J by 7 bases, leaving 13 bases between them. Looked up from germline, CDR1 is MNHEY and CDR2 is SVGEGT. The CDR3 runs to 13 residues. CDR3 in DNA: TGTGCCAGCAGAATTGACCCTTCCCAGCCCCAGCATTTT. Its translation: CASRIDPSQPQHF.

This clonotype was seen more than once but under ten times. The chain links TRBV10-3 to TRBJ1-2; TRBD1 might be the D (5 bases). V lost 0 bases and J 7 bases, leaving 12 bases between the germline ends. Germline V lookup: CDR1 ENHRY, CDR2 SYGVKD. The CDR3 spans 14 residues. In DNA form, the CDR3 reads TGTGCCATCAGTGAGTCTGGGGGTTACTGTGGCTACACCTTC. The encoded protein is CAISESGGYCGYTF.

This clonotype showed up many times. The chain uses TRBV12-3 or TRBV12-4 and TRBJ1-5, with 8 bases that match TRBD1. The V gene end was trimmed by 6 bases and the J gene end by 6 bases; junction bases not matched to a gene: 7. The CDR3 covers 14 residues. The CDR3 region is CASSITGGGQPQHF. The DNA for the CDR3 is TGTGCCAGCAGCATCACAGGGGGGGGTCAGCCCCAGCATTTT.

Details on this clonotype: A read error may be the cause here, since a much bigger clone is one base away. This chain uses TRBV7-2 with TRBJ2-3, with D tentatively TRBD1 (6 bases). The length of the CDR3 is 14 residues. The V end lost 4 bases, the J end lost 6 bases, and 14 bases lay between the germline ends. CDR1 is SGHTA, CDR2 FQGNSA, per germline. The CDR3 protein is CASSWRTVSDTQYF. The CDR3 nucleotides are TGTGCCAGCAGCTGGCGGACAGTTTCGGATACGCAGTATTTT.

This clonotype was seen many times. J is TRBJ2-3 and V is TRBV28; unclear D gene. Germline CDR1 MDHEN, CDR2 SYDVKM. The V end was cut by 8 bases, the J end by 2 bases, with 11 bases between. This CDR3 contains 13 residues. The CDR3 DNA is TGTGCCAGCTGTGTGGTCCACACAGATACGCAGTATTTT. Translation: CASCVVHTDTQYF.

This clonotype was seen at least ten times. The rearrangement links TRBV7-2 to TRBJ2-3; TRBD1 matches 10 bases. Germline lookup yields CDR1 SGHTA and CDR2 FQGNSA. The V and J ends lost 6 bases and 3 bases, in that order; junction bases with no gene match: 3. The CDR3 consists of 14 residues. As DNA, the CDR3 is TGTGCCAGCAGAAGACAGGGGGCAACAGATACGCAGTATTTT. Its translation is CASRRQGATDTQYF.

This clonotype was recorded a few times. It may be a read error: a sequence one base away is much more abundant. V and J are TRBV5-6 and TRBJ2-1; D tentatively reads TRBD1 or TRBD2 (6 bases each). Looked up from germline, CDR1 is SGHDT and CDR2 is YYEEEE. V lost 1 base and J 3 bases, leaving 17 bases between the germline ends. The CDR3 has 17 residues. The CDR3 protein is CASSLPKGGLSYNEQFF. For the CDR3, the DNA is TGTGCCAGCAGCTTGCCCAAGGGGGGTCTCAGCTACAATGAGCAGTTCTTC.

This rearrangement joins TRBV18 to TRBJ2-7, with 10 bases matching TRBD1. V shed 5 bases and J 3 bases; nucleotides not matched to a gene: 10. This CDR3 has 16 residues. Germline V lookup: CDR1 KGHSH, CDR2 LQKENI. The CDR3 region is CASSYSPGTGVYEQYF. The CDR3 DNA reads TGTGCCAGCTCATACTCACCCGGGACAGGGGTCTACGAGCAGTACTTC.

This clonotype was seen many times. The chain combines TRBV15 with TRBJ1-3; D unresolved. Trimming took 4 bases from V and 3 from J, leaving 4 bases between them. This CDR3 has 12 amino acids. Germline V gives CDR1 LNHNV, CDR2 YYDKDF (reference sequence). CDR3 loop: CATSIRGNTIYF. The CDR3 DNA follows: TGTGCCACCAGCATCCGTGGAAACACCATATATTTT.

This clonotype showed up many times. This chain links TRBV6-1 with TRBJ2-1, with 8 positions matching TRBD2. CDR1 and CDR2 from the germline V gene are MNHNS and SASEGT. The CDR3 contains 14 residues. J was trimmed by 6 bases and V by 7 bases; bases with no gene match: 8. The CDR3 protein is CASTPTSEPNEQFF. Here the CDR3 DNA reads TGTGCCAGCACCCCGACTAGCGAACCCAATGAGCAGTTCTTC.

This rearrangement joins TRBV6-5 to TRBJ1-5, with D possibly matching TRBD1 (6 bases). This CDR3 has 15 residues. Per the germline V gene, CDR1 is MNHEY and CDR2 is SVGAGI. With 0 bases removed from V and 4 bases from J, the gap between germline ends came to 10 bases. The CDR3 bases are TGTGCCAGCAGTTACTCGATAACAGGGAATCAGCCCCAGCATTTT. Its protein product is CASSYSITGNQPQHF.

This clonotype was counted at least ten times. The rearrangement uses TRBV5-5 and TRBJ1-3; unclear D gene. CDR3 length: 15 residues. V was shortened by 4 bases and J by 0 bases, with 11 bases between the two germline ends. CDR1 is SGHKS, CDR2 YYEKEE, per germline (reference sequence). The chain's CDR3 is CASSPPHLSGNTIYF. For the CDR3, the DNA is TGTGCCAGCAGCCCCCCACACCTCTCTGGAAACACCATATATTTT. Supplemented by reference TRBV5-5 and TRBJ1-3, the full variable domain reads DAGVTQSPTHLIKTRGQQVTLRCSPISGHKSVSWYQQVLGQGPQFIFQYYEKEERGRGNFPDRFSARQFPNYSSELNVNALLLGDSALYLCASSPPHLSGNTIYFGEGSWLTVV.

This clonotype has at least ten counts. CDR3 coding DNA: TGTGCCAGCAGCCCTAGGCGGACAGGTGAAGCTTTCTTT. Translating gives CASSPRRTGEAFF. The chain couples TRBV13 to TRBJ1-1, with 7 bases fitting TRBD1. The CDR3 extends over 13 amino acids. The V and J ends lost 5 bases and 7 bases, in that order; junction bases with no gene match: 7. CDR1 and CDR2 (germline): PRHDT, FYEKMQ (reference sequence). The entire variable domain, with the rest obtained from reference TRBV13 and TRBJ1-1, is as follows: AAGVIQSPRHLIKEKRETATLKCYPIPRHDTVYWYQQGPGQDPQFLISFYEKMQSDKGSIPDRFSAQQFSDYHSELNMSSLELGDSALYFCASSPRRTGEAFFGQGTRLTVV.

This clonotype was seen at least ten times. This chain joins TRBV13 and TRBJ2-7; D ambiguous. This CDR3 is built from 17 residues. V lost 0 bases to trimming and J lost 1 base, with 16 bases between them. CDR1 and CDR2 (germline): PRHDT, FYEKMQ (reference sequence). The CDR3 DNA sequence: TGTGCCAGCAGCTTAGGCCGGAGTACAGTAACATCCTACGAGCAGTACTTC. Protein sequence: CASSLGRSTVTSYEQYF.

In its sample, this clonotype was seen a few times. This chain joins TRBV20-1 and TRBJ1-4, with TRBD1 as a possible D gene (6 bases). Trimming pared 0 bases from V and 5 bases from J, leaving 10 bases between. In germline, CDR1 is DFQATT, CDR2 SNEGSKA (reference sequence). The CDR3 is made up of 14 amino acids. In DNA form, the CDR3 reads TGCAGTGCTAGAGATCAGCAGGGGAATGAAAAACTGTTTTTT. Its protein product is CSARDQQGNEKLFF.

There are many counts of this clonotype. This sequence joins TRBV5-1 and TRBJ2-5; D not resolved. Deletions cut 3 bases from V and 2 bases from J, with 11 bases between. The CDR3 runs to 14 residues. From germline, CDR1 is SGHRS and CDR2 YFSETQ. CDR3 residues: CASSSRSLQETQYF. The CDR3 DNA follows: TGCGCCAGCAGCTCCCGATCCCTACAAGAGACCCAGTACTTC. The variable domain in full, with the rest retrieved from reference TRBV5-1 and TRBJ2-5, is KAGVTQTPRYLIKTRGQQVTLSCSPISGHRSVSWYQQTPGQGLQFLFEYFSETQRNKGNFPGRFSGRQFSNSRSEMNVSTLELGDSALYLCASSSRSLQETQYFGPGTRLLVL.

This clonotype occurred a few times. The CDR3 is CASSPTDRGLYNEQFF. The DNA of the CDR3 is TGTGCCAGTAGTCCGACGGACAGGGGGCTTTACAATGAGCAGTTCTTC. The chain couples TRBV19 to TRBJ2-1; TRBD1 aligns across 11 bases. Per the germline V gene, CDR1 is LNHDA and CDR2 is SQIVND (reference sequence). V lost 5 bases and J lost 4; bases outside the gene matches: 7. The CDR3 spans 16 residues.

This clonotype appeared once. The chain uses TRBV1 and TRBJ2-7; TRBD1, the table's D call, was not compared with the DNA. TRBV1 is given as a pseudogene. The length of the CDR3 is 17 residues. CDR3 DNA sequence: TGCACCAGCAGCCAAGGCCTTCGGGGACACGGGGGGGGCGAGCAGTACTTC. Amino acids: CTSSQGLRGHGGGEQYF.

The sample holds many counts of this clonotype. The gene calls are TRBV7-9 and TRBJ2-1; 9 bases agree with TRBD1. The CDR3 contains 14 residues. Germline loops: CDR1 SEHNR, CDR2 FQNEAQ (reference sequence). Trimming at V came to 5 bases and at J to 5 bases, leaving 4 bases not matched to a gene. As DNA, the CDR3 is TGTGCCAGCAGCCTACGGACAGGGGACAATGAGCAGTTCTTC. Its protein is CASSLRTGDNEQFF.

This clonotype was counted at least ten times. The V and J genes are TRBV5-1 and TRBJ2-1; 8 bases are shared with TRBD2. There are 16 residues in the CDR3. With V trimmed by 6 bases and J by 2 bases, 10 bases remained unmatched. Looked up from germline, CDR1 is SGHRS and CDR2 is YFSETQ. The CDR3 region is CASKLTGGAAYNEQFF. The DNA for the CDR3 is TGCGCCAGCAAACTGACCGGGGGGGCAGCCTACAATGAGCAGTTCTTC.

This clonotype was seen repeatedly, ten times or more. The chain is built from TRBV9 and TRBJ2-3, with 12 bases identical to TRBD2. V was clipped by 0 bases and J by 1 base; unmatched bases: 6. The CDR3 is 18 amino acids. In germline, CDR1 is SGDLS, CDR2 YYNGEE. The CDR3 protein is CASSVAPRLAGGTDTQYF. The CDR3 nucleotides read TGTGCCAGCAGCGTAGCACCCCGACTAGCGGGGGGCACAGATACGCAGTATTTT.

This clonotype was recorded many times. This chain joins TRBV27 and TRBJ2-4; tentative D call: TRBD1 (7 bases). V lost 6 bases, J lost 7 bases, and 16 bases lay in between. The CDR3 totals 14 residues. Germline V gives CDR1 MNHEY, CDR2 SMNVEV (reference sequence). Written as DNA, the CDR3 is TGTGCCAGCAGCCCGGTCCCAGGGGGGAACATTCAGTACTTC. Translation: CASSPVPGGNIQYF.